This TCR beta chain stems from a study of cytomegalovirus exposure and HLA in healthy donors. Study-level points and caveats: Cytomegalovirus-associated TCR beta chains were listed, numbering roughly 150. Presence/absence analyses supposed approximately even sequencing depth among donors. In a later analysis, TCR beta V- and J-gene trimming showed a link to a missense DCLRE1C variant.

Vbeta (60) and Jbeta (13) primers were used in the PCR. Data came from immunoSEQ multiplex PCR; TCRdb stores just in-frame clones and leaves some out. This repertoire shows about 140,000 clones, roughly three quarters found once; its top ten account for 5% to 5.5%. Regarding this clone: Its target is unknown.

J lost 2 bases, V lost 5 bases, and 3 bases had no gene match. Germline CDR1 reads PRHDT; CDR2 reads FYEKMQ (reference sequence). This CDR3 is built from 14 residues. The receptor comes from a male donor in good health and CMV-seronegative. The rearrangement links TRBV13 to TRBJ2-7; TRBD1 matches at 10 bases. Sequences were obtained from PBMCs. The DNA for the CDR3 is TGTGCCAGCAGCCTTGGACAGGGGGCCTACGAGCAGTACTTC. Amino acid sequence: CASSLGQGAYEQYF.